Shown below are 7 T cell receptor beta chains from a single sample sequenced in a study of breast tumors, draining lymph nodes, adjacent tissues. Axillary draining lymph nodes of breast cancer patients supplied the node samples. TCRdb itself ran the multiplex PCR reads through MiXCR, one entry per CDR3 protein. The data show about 180,000 distinct CDR3 sequences, about 30% seen once. What was sequenced was axillary lymph node tissue. The receptor set was obtained from a female donor with breast cancer. Some clones in this sample may be carry-over from other donors' samples.

The table lists this clonotype with a count of one. The chain has TRBV19 and TRBJ1-1, with a possible D match to TRBD1 (6 bases). The V and J ends lost 1 base and 0 bases respectively, with 9 bases between them. In germline, CDR1 is LNHDA, CDR2 SQIVND (reference sequence). CDR3 length: 15 amino acids. The CDR3 nucleotides read TGTGCCAGTAGTATAGGGAGGGGGGTGAACACTGAAGCTTTCTTT. Translated: CASSIGRGVNTEAFF.

As to this clonotype: A much bigger clone sits one base away, suggesting this may be a read error. The CDR3 is CASSLHRLAERSEQFF. Written as DNA, the CDR3 is TGTGCCAGCAGTCTGCACCGACTTGCCGAACGTAGTGAGCAGTTCTTC. The chain combines TRBV5-5 with TRBJ2-1; no firm D call. Per germline, CDR1 SGHKS and CDR2 YYEKEE (reference sequence). V shed 5 bases and J shed 9 bases, with 24 bases lying between them. This CDR3 comprises 16 residues.

The chain couples TRBV18 to TRBJ1-1, with a possible D match to TRBD1 (6 bases). Germline-derived CDR1 and CDR2 are KGHSH and LQKENI. This CDR3 has 15 amino acids. The V and J ends lost 3 bases and 1 base respectively, with 12 bases between them. CDR3 loop: CASSPPGHSNTEAFF. The CDR3 bases are TGTGCCAGCTCACCGCCGGGACATTCGAACACTGAAGCTTTCTTT.

This clonotype appeared many times. V gene TRBV27 combines with J gene TRBJ2-7, with a tentative D call TRBD1 (6 bases). Germline assignment: CDR1 MNHEY and CDR2 SMNVEV (reference sequence). Trimming pared 5 bases from V and 7 bases from J, leaving 21 bases between. This CDR3 contains 15 residues. The CDR3 nucleotides read TGTGCCAGCAGTAGTCGTGGGGGCCCGGCGTTTGAGCAGTACTTC. Encoded protein: CASSSRGGPAFEQYF.

As concerns this clonotype: A much larger clone differs by one base, so this may be a read error. This CDR3 is missing its conserved last phenylalanine or tryptophan, likely due to a read error. The chain joins TRBV27 to TRBJ1-4, with 10 positions matching TRBD1. V lost 5 bases to trimming and J lost 8 bases; unmatched junction nucleotides: 8. The V gene's germline CDR1 is MNHEY and CDR2 SMNVEV (reference sequence). This CDR3 comprises 15 residues. The CDR3 loop reads CASSPRQGAGEKLFL. The CDR3 DNA follows: TGTGCCAGCAGTCCCCGACAGGGGGCAGGGGAAAAACTGTTTCTT.

This clonotype was detected ten times or more. V gene TRBV2 combines with J gene TRBJ1-5; D is possibly TRBD1 (5 bases). The CDR3 extends over 16 amino acids. Germline V lookup: CDR1 SNHLY, CDR2 FYNNEI. V gave up 4 bases and J gave up 2 bases, with 15 bases separating them. The CDR3 DNA reads as TGTGCCAGCAGTGGGGACCTGCCCGGGGGCAATCAGCCCCAGCATTTT. Translating it yields CASSGDLPGGNQPQHF.

The chain joins TRBV12-3 or TRBV12-4 to TRBJ2-1; 12 bases agree with TRBD2. Germline trimming cut 8 bases from V and 5 bases from J; bases unmatched to any gene: 16. The CDR3 consists of 18 residues. CDR3 sequence reads: CASSPRLAGATLHNEQFF. The CDR3 DNA sequence: TGTGCCAGCTCACCCCGACTAGCGGGAGCCACCCTACACAATGAGCAGTTCTTC.